This T cell receptor beta chain was profiled in a study of human T cells and chemical hapten exposure (dated by TCRdb to the early 2020s). Background for the entire study: For sensitization, 2% DPC in acetone was applied to a 2 cm by 2 cm area of upper inner arm skin. Patch tests used Finn chambers with 0.01% DPC on the upper back, scored after 6 days by International Contact Dermatitis Research Group standards. The patient cohort, mostly female, included alopecia areata with under or over 50% scalp involvement, alopecia totalis and alopecia universalis. Patient blood was sampled pre-sensitization (week 0) and at 2, 6 and about 24 weeks after DPC sensitization. In alopecia patients, the study followed how the peripheral blood TCR repertoire changed in vivo over primary and secondary sensitization to diphenylcyclopropenone (DPC), a hapten. The libraries were sequenced as a pool, and the TCR yield per sample differed mostly because of small variations in library volumes within the pool. Blood for TCR sequencing was provided by twenty-nine alopecia patients at one to four time points (pre-sensitization, 2, 6 and 24 weeks). Throughout the roughly 25-week study period, patients were also given weekly therapeutic DPC doses on the scalp. Points the paper makes about the study in general: DPC sensitization did not change the number of TCRs with a frequency above 1 in 1000, and there was no evidence of changes in global repertoire structure. Expanded TCRs formed significantly more large CDR3 similarity clusters than pre-sensitization or healthy control sets, consistent with antigen-driven responses. Patch test score correlated positively with the number of PT1 expanded TCRs, reaching significance at thresholds 8, 16 and 32 but not at 4. Repeated subsampling changed both the strength of the expansion versus patch-test correlation and the threshold at which the correlation became significant. Because all patients had alopecia, a presumed autoimmune disease, the immune response of the patients might differ from that of healthy individuals.

This clonotype showed up many times. Which antigen it targets is not known. Within one base of it there is no much larger clone, and no base qualities were kept. The sample's time point label is to be understood as: patch test 1, 2 weeks after DPC sensitization. The treatment or condition tag for this specimen amounts to: therapeutic diphenylcyclopropenone sensitization with weekly scalp DPC. At every patch-test visit, the blood draw took place before the patch test was put on. Eligible patients were aged 18 to 70, diagnosed with alopecia, deemed suitable for DPC therapy, and excluded if pregnant. Total RNA was extracted from unfractionated whole blood collected in Tempus Blood RNA tubes. Library preparation employed RACE. This sample was sequenced with a NextSeq 500. During library preparation, unique molecular identifiers were attached to individual cDNA molecules so that TCRs could be counted in a quantitative, reproducible way. Both TCR alpha and TCR beta chains were sequenced from each blood RNA sample. In the authors' own workflow: The median number of TCRs per sample was 90,000 to 100,000, ranging from roughly 20,000 to 700,000. V, J and CDR3 annotation of the TCR reads was carried out using the Decombinator software suite. To make PS versus PT1 abundance plots, every sample was subsampled to the same number of TCRs (28,000). Expanded TCRs were defined as absent before sensitization and observed at least eight times at the 2-week time point. In-frame beta chains were kept once TCRdb had trimmed the public reads at Q25 with fastp and called clones with MiXCR. All rows with the same CDR3 protein become a single entry with the most common DNA and genes. TCRdb's processing, not the authors' own work, is the source of the V and J calls. The sample profile shows about 360,000 distinct CDR3 sequences; approximately 6.3% of them were found once. More than 7% of the sample belongs to the ten largest clones.

The V end loses 8 bases and the J end loses 2 bases, and a stretch of 13 bases separates them. In the germline V gene, CDR1 corresponds to MDHEN and CDR2 to SYDVKM. From the cysteine through the phenylalanine, the CDR3 covers 13 amino acids. Of all the DNA, just the CDR3 is kept, 39 bases in frame from base 1. The chain uses TRBV28 and TRBJ2-7; the D gene assignment is ambiguous. The TCR was taken from a woman younger than 30 with alopecia areata. Some clones in this sample may be carry-over from other donors' samples. Specimen: whole blood, collected in connection with sensitization to the hapten diphenylcyclopropenone (DPC). The CDR3 reads as follows: CASRRVSPYEQYF. The DNA reads TGTGCCAGCCGCCGGGTTAGCCCCTACGAGCAGTACTTC.